What follows is one T cell receptor beta chain and its context. Participants were placed into cohorts based on the clinical history they reported. Before being deemed recovered, Cohort 3 donors had two negative PCRs, clearance, or symptom resolution. This sample is part of a study of blood T cell repertoires in COVID-19. V was cut by 5 bases and J by 0 bases, with 13 bases left in between. The CDR3 runs 14 residues. The germline V gene has CDR1 SQVTM and CDR2 ANQGSEA. Method: immunoSEQ multiplex PCR; TCRdb's copy keeps in-frame clones and lacks some. The profile covers fewer than 400,000 clones, with 87% appearing a single time and around 9.3% taken by the ten largest.

What was sequenced was PBMCs or T cells enriched from blood (not recorded which). This sequence originates from a woman aged 45-60 years who had recovered from COVID-19. The genes are TRBV29-1 and TRBJ1-1, with a tentative D call TRBD1 (5 bases). The CDR3 DNA reads TGCAGCGTTACCCCTGACAGAATGAACACTGAAGCTTTCTTT. Protein: CSVTPDRMNTEAFF.